The 14 T cell receptor beta chains below were found in one sample sequenced in a study of blood T cells in healthy people across ages. Through a sample-barcoded 5' primer and a J-beta primer mix, a second PCR was run for 7 to 11 cycles. Via MiXCR, TCRdb re-called the 5' RACE reads, giving one row per CDR3 protein. The table includes about 760,000 distinct CDR3 sequences, more than 20% detected once. The sample also formed part of further work on T cells of mothers and their children.

Sequencing used blood. The receptors were sampled from a boy aged 5-17 years in good health.

The V call is TRBV29-1, the J call TRBJ1-1; unclear D gene. The CDR3 runs to 11 residues. V was pared by 2 bases and J by 5 bases, with 6 bases between. Germline-derived CDR1 and CDR2 are SQVTM and ANQGSEA. CDR3: CSVERLTEAFF. Here the CDR3 DNA reads TGCAGCGTTGAACGCCTAACTGAAGCTTTCTTT.

CDR3 DNA sequence: TGCAGTGCTAGAGATAGGACGACAATTCCCAACTATGGCTACACCTTC. Translation gives CSARDRTTIPNYGYTF. This sequence joins TRBV20-1 and TRBJ1-2, with D hard to call. In germline, CDR1 is DFQATT, CDR2 SNEGSKA (reference sequence). Deletions cut 0 bases from V and 2 bases from J, with 16 bases between. The CDR3 covers 16 residues.

This rearrangement joins TRBV3-1 to TRBJ2-1; D is unclear. The DNA matches TRBJ2-7 better at its end, which makes the J call doubtful. CDR1 and CDR2 from the germline V gene are LGHDT and YNNKEL (reference sequence). The CDR3 has 16 residues. CDR3 region: CASSQRSRRVSYEQYF. For the CDR3, the DNA is TGTGCCAGCAGCCAAAGATCGCGGCGAGTCTCCTACGAGCAGTACTTC.

The chain joins TRBV12-3 or TRBV12-4 to TRBJ2-2, with a tentative D call TRBD2 (5 bases). CDR3 length equals 15 residues. V was trimmed by 5 bases and J by 4 bases, leaving 14 bases between them. The CDR3 loop is CASSATTEGTGELFF. In nucleotides, the CDR3 is TGTGCCAGCAGTGCCACAACCGAGGGCACCGGGGAGCTGTTTTTT.

This clonotype was observed a few times. The chain links TRBV3-1 to TRBJ2-5; TRBD2 is a possible D gene (5 bases). The V end was cut by 1 base, the J end by 4 bases, with 10 bases between. The CDR3 covers 14 residues. Per germline, CDR1 LGHDT and CDR2 YNNKEL (reference sequence). The CDR3 coding sequence is TGTGCCAGCAGCCAAGCGGGGTATGGAGAGACCCAGTACTTC. This codes for CASSQAGYGETQYF.

The rearrangement joins TRBV25-1 to TRBJ1-6; D unclear. Trimming removed 1 base at V and 10 bases at J, with 11 bases between. Germline CDR1 and CDR2: MGHDK and SYGVNS. The CDR3 runs to 14 residues. CDR3 DNA: TGTGCCAGCAGTGAATTCGGCACCGGATCACCCCTCCACTTT. This encodes CASSEFGTGSPLHF.

This clonotype was seen a few times. This chain links TRBV7-2 with TRBJ2-5; tentatively, D is TRBD1 (6 bases). CDR1 and CDR2 from the germline V gene are SGHTA and FQGNSA. CDR3 length: 13 residues. V was trimmed by 5 bases and J by 3 bases, leaving 10 bases between them. The CDR3 spells CASSRRTEETQYF. In DNA, the CDR3 is TGTGCCAGCAGCCGACGGACAGAAGAGACCCAGTACTTC.

This clonotype appeared a single time. This chain links TRBV5-6 with TRBJ2-7; 8 bases match TRBD2. Looked up from germline, CDR1 is SGHDT and CDR2 is YYEEEE. This CDR3 comprises 13 residues. With V trimmed by 2 bases and J by 6 bases, 4 bases remained unmatched. CDR3 sequence: CASSLAGVSEQYF. CDR3 DNA: TGTGCCAGCAGCTTAGCGGGAGTTAGCGAGCAGTACTTC. Based on the CDR3 plus reference TRBV5-6 and TRBJ2-7, the full variable domain is DAGVTQSPTHLIKTRGQQVTLRCSPKSGHDTVSWYQQALGQGPQFIFQYYEEEERQRGNFPDRFSGHQFPNYSSELNVNALLLGDSALYLCASSLAGVSEQYFGPGTRLTVT.

This clonotype was seen a handful of times. The V and J genes are TRBV29-1 and TRBJ1-2, with a tentative D call TRBD1 (5 bases). V was trimmed by 5 bases and J by 6 bases, leaving 13 bases between them. The CDR3 runs 12 residues. Germline V gene sequence: CDR1 SQVTM, CDR2 ANQGSEA. In DNA form, the CDR3 reads TGCAGCGTTTCCTCGGGGCCCCATGGCTACACCTTC. Its protein is CSVSSGPHGYTF.

The chain is built from TRBV7-9 and TRBJ2-1; tentative D call: TRBD1 (5 bases). With the DNA end fitting TRBJ2-7 better, the J assignment may be wrong. Germline V lookup: CDR1 SEHNR, CDR2 FQNEAQ (reference sequence). The CDR3 spans 16 residues. The CDR3 region is CASSQTVRDRIYEQYF. The CDR3 coding sequence is TGTGCCAGCAGCCAGACGGTTCGTGACAGAATCTACGAGCAGTACTTC.

CDR3 amino acids: CASSSMDRFLYTEAFF. CDR3 nucleotides: TGTGCCAGCAGTTCGATGGACAGATTTTTATACACTGAAGCTTTCTTT. The chain recombines TRBV28 with TRBJ1-1; possible D gene TRBD1, 6 bases. The V and J ends lost 4 bases and 3 bases respectively, with 18 bases between them. Looked up from germline, CDR1 is MDHEN and CDR2 is SYDVKM. This CDR3 is 16 amino acids long. Using reference TRBV28 and TRBJ1-1 for the parts outside the CDR3, the full variable domain is DVKVTQSSRYLVKRTGEKVFLECVQDMDHENMFWYRQDPGLGLRLIYFSYDVKMKEKGDIPEGYSVSREKKERFSLILESASTNQTSMYLCASSSMDRFLYTEAFFGQGTRLTVV.

The chain recombines TRBV15 with TRBJ2-5; the D is unclear. The germline V and J ends were trimmed by 0 bases and 5 bases, with 13 bases remaining between them. Germline V lookup: CDR1 LNHNV, CDR2 YYDKDF (reference sequence). This CDR3 has 15 amino acids. DNA of the CDR3: TGTGCCACCAGCAGAGAGACGAGCATTAGGGAGACCCAGTACTTC. Amino acids: CATSRETSIRETQYF.

The sample holds a few counts of this clonotype. V is TRBV12-3 or TRBV12-4 and J is TRBJ1-2; 9 bases align to TRBD1. The trim removed 7 bases at V and 1 base at J, leaving 1 base unmatched. This CDR3 spans 13 amino acids. The CDR3 is CASNRGLNYGYTF. The CDR3 region has the DNA TGTGCCAGCAACAGGGGGCTTAACTATGGCTACACCTTC.

J is TRBJ2-5 and V is TRBV5-4; D remains unclear. The J call may be faulty, since TRBJ2-1 better matches the DNA end. The CDR3 has 15 amino acids. Germline values: CDR1 SGHNT, CDR2 YYREEE (reference sequence). CDR3 sequence: CASSLELTLTNEQFF. CDR3 nucleotides: TGTGCCAGCAGCTTGGAGTTAACCCTAACCAATGAGCAGTTCTTC.